This T cell receptor beta chain was retrieved from a study of T cells after yellow fever vaccination. Study overall: Fractions containing few cells were prepared with SMART-Seq v4 Ultra Low Input. Notes on the study in general: Repertoires obtained by FACS sorting could include abundant clonotypes that entered as contaminants from the bulk population. Post-booster reappearance was seen for most primary-vaccination clones (nearly 97% CD4, around 90% CD8).

This CDR3 spans 12 amino acids. CDR1 MNHEY and CDR2 SVGEGT come from the germline V gene. Trimming stripped 3 bases from V and 8 bases from J, with 8 bases between. TCRdb recomputed calls from the 5' RACE reads with MiXCR, one row per CDR3 protein. Of approximately 150,000 distinct CDR3 sequences listed, 5.5% to 7.5% are singletons. This clonotype was observed many times. Its antigen is still unknown. The sample in question was CD4+ T cells sorted from PBMCs, obtained on the day of the first yellow fever vaccination. The rearrangement joins TRBV6-2 or TRBV6-3 to TRBJ2-1; no clear D. This receptor was taken from a young man who received the YFV17D yellow fever vaccine. CDR3 coding DNA: TGTGCCAGCAGTTATTATGTCGATGAGCAGTTCTTC. Translation gives CASSYYVDEQFF.